One sample yielded the 23 T cell receptor beta chains listed below, sequenced in a study of pediatric ulcerative colitis (dated by TCRdb to the late 2010s). Libraries were prepared through the immunoSEQ multiplex PCR assay. TCRdb stores this immuneACCESS table with in-frame sequences only. Part of the clones is absent; in the studies checked, under half of the shortfall reflects unresolved V genes, and no reason is known for the rest. The sample records 32,000 or so clones, approximately 78% of which are singletons. Approximately 4% of the sample goes to the ten largest clones. The sample comprised blood. These receptors were collected from a boy aged 5 to 17 with severe ulcerative colitis.

This clone was found a few times. CDR3 nucleotide sequence: TGTGCCAGCAGCTCCTCGGGGGACAGGGAAAAGGAATCACCCCTCCACTTT. It translates to CASSSSGDREKESPLHF. The V call is TRBV11-2, the J call TRBJ1-6; 9 bases map to TRBD1. Losses at the gene ends were 4 bases for V and 10 bases for J; bases not matched to a gene: 14. From germline, CDR1 is SGHAT and CDR2 FQNNGV. The CDR3 consists of 17 residues.

The V gene is TRBV20-1, the J gene TRBJ1-2; D unclear. V was cut by 6 bases and J by 5 bases, with 4 bases left in between. This CDR3 contains 9 residues. Germline V gene lookup returns CDR1 DFQATT and CDR2 SNEGSKA (reference sequence). The CDR3 is CSAGYGYTF. The CDR3 nucleotides are TGCAGTGCGGGGTATGGCTACACCTTC.

There are a few counts of this clone. The V gene is TRBV5-6, the J gene TRBJ2-2; D call uncertain. In germline, CDR1 is SGHDT, CDR2 YYEEEE. V lost 4 bases to trimming and J lost 4 bases, with 14 bases between them. The CDR3 spans 15 residues. CDR3 sequence reads: CASSPTVRFTGELFF. The CDR3 bases are TGTGCCAGCAGCCCTACGGTTCGATTCACCGGGGAGCTGTTTTTT.

V usage is TRBV7-9 and J usage is TRBJ2-5; D is ambiguous. V lost 0 bases to trimming and J lost 1 base, with 9 bases between them. This CDR3 spans 15 amino acids. Germline CDR1 is SEHNR and CDR2 is FQNEAQ (reference sequence). CDR3 loop: CASSLAEPPQETQYF. The CDR3 DNA reads as TGTGCCAGCAGCTTAGCCGAGCCCCCCCAAGAGACCCAGTACTTC.

The V call is TRBV7-9, the J call TRBJ1-2; 7 nucleotides line up with TRBD1. This CDR3 is built from 12 residues. V trimming: 7 bases; J trimming: 6 bases; junction bases outside the gene matches: 5. Germline CDR1 reads SEHNR; CDR2 reads FQNEAQ (reference sequence). The CDR3 nucleotides read TGTGCCAGCACCCGGACAGGACATGGCTACACCTTC. Its translation: CASTRTGHGYTF.

The chain combines TRBV11-2 with TRBJ1-3, with 7 bases lining up with TRBD1. The V segment lost 1 base and the J segment 3 bases; nucleotides outside the gene matches: 9. Per germline, CDR1 SGHAT and CDR2 FQNNGV. This CDR3 comprises 17 residues. This chain's CDR3 is CASSLAVSGGFGNTIYF. CDR3 nucleotide sequence: TGTGCCAGCAGCTTAGCTGTGTCAGGGGGATTTGGAAACACCATATATTTT.

The chain is built from TRBV6-6 and TRBJ2-7; D call uncertain. The V and J ends lost 0 bases and 0 bases respectively, with 9 bases between them. This CDR3 is 15 amino acids long. Looked up from germline, CDR1 is MNHNY and CDR2 is SVGAGI (reference sequence). The CDR3 DNA is TGTGCCAGCAGTTACTCAAATCTGGGCTCCTACGAGCAGTACTTC. Translated: CASSYSNLGSYEQYF.

V and J are TRBV5-1 and TRBJ2-1; D possibly corresponds to TRBD2 (5 bases). The CDR3 spans 15 residues. Trimming left V 4 bases short and J 3 bases short, with 14 bases between. Germline assignment: CDR1 SGHRS and CDR2 YFSETQ. CDR3 DNA sequence: TGCGCCAGCAGCATACGGACTGCAGACTACAATGAGCAGTTCTTC. Protein product: CASSIRTADYNEQFF.

This chain uses TRBV30 with TRBJ1-2; D is uncertain. V gave up 2 bases and J gave up 4 bases, with 14 bases separating them. Per the germline V gene, CDR1 is GTSNPN and CDR2 is SVGIG (reference sequence). The CDR3 sequence is 14 residues long. CDR3 in DNA: TGTGCCTGGAGTTTGGACGAGGGTTCCTATGGCTACACCTTC. Protein sequence: CAWSLDEGSYGYTF.

This clone appeared a few times. This chain uses TRBV10-2 with TRBJ1-1, with no clear D. This CDR3 has 12 residues. CDR1 is WSHSY, CDR2 SAAADI, per germline. Trimming stripped 1 base from V and 6 bases from J, with 6 bases between. This CDR3 reads CASSEYQAEAFF. The CDR3 nucleotides read TGCGCCAGCAGTGAGTACCAGGCTGAAGCTTTCTTT.

This clone appeared once. This sequence joins TRBV4-1 and TRBJ1-1, with TRBD1 as a possible D gene (5 bases). V gave up 4 bases and J gave up 3 bases, with 15 bases separating them. The CDR3 loop spans 15 amino acids. The germline V gene has CDR1 MGHRA and CDR2 YSYEKL. The CDR3 region has the DNA TGCGCCAGCAGCCCTGTGGGGGGGTGGGACACTGAAGCTTTCTTT. This encodes CASSPVGGWDTEAFF.

In this sample, this clone turned up once. The genes are TRBV30 and TRBJ2-7; TRBD2 matches 7 bases. CDR1 GTSNPN and CDR2 SVGIG come from the germline V gene (reference sequence). The CDR3 covers 15 residues. The trim removed 0 bases at V and 2 bases at J, leaving 7 bases unmatched. The CDR3 spells CAWSVLGGGTYEQYF. DNA of the CDR3: TGTGCCTGGAGTGTTCTTGGGGGGGGGACCTACGAGCAGTACTTC.

The count of this clone is one. The chain links TRBV27 to TRBJ2-1, with TRBD2 identical over 8 bases. Trimming removed 5 bases from V and 3 bases from J; junction bases left unmatched: 12. Germline CDR1 and CDR2: MNHEY and SMNVEV (reference sequence). There are 17 residues in the CDR3. In DNA form, the CDR3 reads TGTGCCAGCAGTGACGGAGCAGCGGGGGAAAACTACAATGAGCAGTTCTTC. Translation gives CASSDGAAGENYNEQFF.

V and J are TRBV5-1 and TRBJ1-1; TRBD1 aligns across 7 bases. Trimming took 3 bases from V and 2 from J; bases not matched to a gene: 10. The germline V gene has CDR1 SGHRS and CDR2 YFSETQ. CDR3 size: 16 residues. CDR3 sequence: CASSSRGRALNTEAFF. CDR3 nucleotides: TGCGCCAGCAGCTCGAGGGGGCGGGCGCTCAACACTGAAGCTTTCTTT.

The V gene is TRBV11-2, the J gene TRBJ2-1; TRBD2 agrees at 7 bases. This CDR3 region has 18 residues. J was trimmed by 5 bases and V by 0 bases; bases with no gene match: 13. From germline, CDR1 is SGHAT and CDR2 FQNNGV. CDR3 region: CASSLEGWGGVVDNEQFF. CDR3 bases: TGTGCCAGCAGCTTAGAGGGTTGGGGGGGAGTCGTCGACAATGAGCAGTTCTTC.

The chain combines TRBV5-1 with TRBJ2-3; D unclear. Germline CDR1 is SGHRS and CDR2 is YFSETQ. The CDR3 length is 16 residues. V was pared by 0 bases and J by 4 bases, with 15 bases between. CDR3 nucleotides: TGCGCCAGCAGCTTGGGTGAGCCCTGGGTGGCAGATACGCAGTATTTT. It translates to CASSLGEPWVADTQYF.

DNA of the CDR3: TGTGCCAGCTCACCCCACCCGGAGGGGACCCAGTACTTC. Translation: CASSPHPEGTQYF. The chain is built from TRBV18 and TRBJ2-5, with D perhaps matching TRBD2 (6 bases). The CDR3 extends over 13 amino acids. The V gene lost 3 bases and the J gene lost 7 bases, with 12 bases spanning the gap. CDR1 and CDR2 from the germline V gene are KGHSH and LQKENI.

The V and J genes are TRBV7-9 and TRBJ1-1; no definite D call. Trimming shortened V by 4 bases and J by 5 bases, and 11 bases separated the two germline ends. In germline, CDR1 is SEHNR, CDR2 FQNEAQ (reference sequence). The CDR3 is 13 residues long. The CDR3 sequence is CASSSVGKTEAFF. CDR3 DNA sequence: TGTGCCAGCAGCTCTGTAGGGAAGACTGAAGCTTTCTTT.

This clone was recorded once. The V call is TRBV9, the J call TRBJ1-3; a weak D match, TRBD1 (6 bases). V was pared by 5 bases and J by 3 bases, with 15 bases between. The length of the CDR3 is 15 residues. Looked up from germline, CDR1 is SGDLS and CDR2 is YYNGEE. The CDR3 DNA sequence: TGTGCCAGCAGTACAGGGAGGAAGAGTGGAAACACCATATATTTT. Its protein is CASSTGRKSGNTIYF.

This clone was counted only a few times. This chain uses TRBV2 with TRBJ1-2; D is ambiguous. The CDR3 covers 18 residues. Germline V lookup: CDR1 SNHLY, CDR2 FYNNEI. V gave up 3 bases and J gave up 3 bases, with 23 bases separating them. The CDR3: CASSDLLEASPYDYGYTF. The CDR3 nucleotides are TGTGCCAGCAGTGATTTATTGGAGGCCTCTCCTTACGACTATGGCTACACCTTC.

The rearrangement joins TRBV11-3 to TRBJ1-1; no definite D call. Trimming removed 4 bases from V and 11 bases from J, with 14 bases in between. CDR3 length: 12 residues. Germline V gives CDR1 SGHNT, CDR2 YENEEA. For the CDR3, the DNA is TGTGCCAGCAGCTACGGCACTTCGGAGGCTTTCTTT. Its protein product is CASSYGTSEAFF.

This clone was detected only a few times. This rearrangement joins TRBV4-1 to TRBJ1-1, with 8 bases matching TRBD1. Trimming took 4 bases from V and 4 from J; bases not matched to a gene: 8. This CDR3 has 15 residues. Germline CDR1 reads MGHRA; CDR2 reads YSYEKL. As DNA, the CDR3 is TGCGCCAGCAGCCCCGGACAGGGCCCGGCCACTGAAGCTTTCTTT. Residues: CASSPGQGPATEAFF.

The rearrangement links TRBV5-4 to TRBJ1-6, with D possibly matching TRBD1 (5 bases). This CDR3 contains 19 residues. V lost 0 bases to trimming and J lost 0 bases, with 16 bases between them. Germline loops: CDR1 SGHNT, CDR2 YYREEE (reference sequence). CDR3 region: CASSLGGWGESSYNSPLHF. CDR3 in DNA: TGTGCCAGCAGCTTGGGAGGGTGGGGGGAGAGCTCCTATAATTCACCCCTCCACTTT.